This record looks at one T cell receptor beta chain sequence and its context. This clone was observed a few times. Its target antigen remains unknown. Base qualities are not provided; no much larger clone lies one nucleotide away. Ends trimmed: V by 0 bases, J by 11 bases; bases unmatched to a gene: 6. From the germline V gene, CDR1 is SGHDT and CDR2 is YYEEEE. The CDR3, from cysteine to phenylalanine, totals 15 residues. The entry retains the CDR3 DNA only, 45 bases that are in frame from base 1. This sample is part of a study of cytomegalovirus exposure and HLA in healthy donors (TCRdb year 2017). Regarding the study in general: An earlier analysis of some 550 of the donors reported more than 250 Gb of sequence data and 117 million unique TCR beta sequences from 150 million to 200 million T cells. An early release that covered several hundred HLA-typed donors contained approximately 300 gigabases of sequencing data and 65 million to 100 million unique TCR sequences. Of the 300 to 500 genotyped donors, over 80% were placed in the genetic ancestry cluster associated with self-reported Caucasian donors. The study aimed to test whether signatures of past pathogen exposure could be identified by cataloging public T cell receptors. The study used immunosequencing to profile the T cell repertoires of approximately 640 subjects and linked those repertoires to cytomegalovirus serostatus. Along with the roughly 670-subject first cohort, a separate validation cohort of 120 different subjects was used. High-throughput TCR immunosequencing, statistical association of individual TCRs with disease status, and machine learning were combined to predict cytomegalovirus infection status. A later analysis re-analyzed previously published TCR beta repertoires from 666 donors and added high-resolution HLA genotyping to study TCR occurrence patterns. The later analysis used no new phenotypic data to find candidate immune exposures, relying instead on TCR beta sequences and their occurrence across donors. An earlier analysis of some 500 of the donors used high-throughput TCR beta sequencing to judge whether each TCR beta V gene segment behaved as functional or pseudogenic. Donor age, sex, ethnicity and CMV serostatus were compiled alongside the repertoire data. A later genetic analysis took genome-wide SNP genotypes for about 65% of the roughly 670 donors and used that subset as a discovery cohort. Every discovery cohort repertoire had been produced on one sequencing platform. Both class I and class II loci were covered by HLA typing, at four-digit resolution. The number of typed donors differed by locus: about 620-640 for A, B, C, DRB1 and DQB1; 500 to 550 for DQA1; approximately 600 for DPA1; and around 490 for DPB1. Because of strong linkage in the cohort, four or five DR-DQ haplotypes were treated as single units for association and clustering. Among about 370 genotyped donors of the cohort, an average of about 240,000 unique TCR beta nucleotide sequences was sequenced per donor, of which 15% to 20% were non-productive.

The library was produced with the immunoSEQ multiplex PCR assay. For the multiplex PCR, a mixture combining 60 forward primers for TCR Vbeta segments and 13 reverse primers for TCR Jbeta segments was used. Amplification of the CDR3 region of rearranged TCR beta genes was performed with a multiplex PCR assay on genomic DNA. The Illumina HiSeq System was used to sequence the amplified TCR beta libraries as 87-base-pair reads. The original methods were these. A later analysis tallied around 87 million unique TCR beta chains across the 666 repertoires, and approximately 11 million of those chains were shared by two or more donors. A nearest-neighbor algorithm error-corrected the raw reads and collapsed the reads into unique sequences, merging closely related sequences to remove PCR and sequencing errors. V, D and J gene segments were assigned by aligning CDR3 sequences to IMGT reference sequences. For a sequence to be retained, a match of at least six nucleotides to both a V gene segment and a J gene segment was required. Rearrangements were called productive when the CDR3 lacked stop codons and stayed in frame with V and J; all others were non-productive. CDR3 was defined by IMGT convention, running from the second conserved V-encoded cysteine to the conserved J-encoded phenylalanine. In an earlier analysis of around 570 of the donors, sequences lacking an unambiguous match to a single V gene segment were excluded. In an earlier analysis of 450 to 750 of the donors, a V segment was called functional when productive rearrangements were above 56.7%, and segregating when the standard deviation between donors exceeded 5%. A statistical classification framework was built to diagnose cytomegalovirus status from the catalog of TCR beta chain sequences. In a later analysis, TCR nucleotide sequences were compared against IMGT/GENE-DB human TR gene sequences so that V and J genes could be assigned. The TCRdist pipeline was used in a later analysis to assign CDR3 sequences and most-parsimonious VDJ recombination scenarios. In a later analysis, each TCR beta chain was defined by its CDR3 amino acid sequence together with its V-gene family, and reads without a unique V-gene family were excluded. As a way to deal with suspected cross-contamination and a sequencing artifact, a later analysis dropped roughly 620 nucleotide sequences that were highly shared and had low generation probability. In a later analysis, a clonal expansion index was calculated for each public chain from normalized within-repertoire ranks of inferred template counts. Generation probabilities in a later analysis came from a VDJ recombination model fitted to out-of-frame rearrangements, and those results were checked against IGoR. Hypergeometric tests were used in a later analysis to score TCR-TCR, TCR-HLA and TCR-CMV co-occurrence, with a repertoire-size bias correction applied to the TCR pairs. A later analysis estimated false discovery rates by permuting HLA or CMV assignments 20 times. In a later analysis, co-occurring TCRs were grouped using DBSCAN, with TCRdist sequence similarity added in when clustering inside HLA-allele-positive subsets. Co-occurrence clustering excluded repertoires with fewer than 30,000 or more than 120,000 public chains, plus five with anomalous nucleotide sharing. The table comes from immuneACCESS by way of TCRdb, which keeps in-frame sequences with V and J called. Part of the clones is missing from these tables; in studies checked, under half for an unresolved V gene and the rest for unknown reasons. The V and J calls and clone size are taken from that table; D and trimming were inferred from the DNA. Counted in this sample were under 110,000 clones; 75% of them appeared once. 2.5% to 3.5% of the sample is taken by the ten largest.

In total, approximately 690 healthy bone marrow donors made up the cohort. All cohort members were sampled while nominally healthy, although unrecorded immune exposures were likely present. The donor was CMV seropositive and belonged to the group of 250 to 350 seropositive cohort members. Every donor gave a peripheral blood sample, and the peripheral blood mononuclear cells from that sample were used for TCR beta sequencing. Genomic DNA was extracted from the blood cell samples with the Qiagen DNeasy Blood Extraction Kit. Results and caveats for the whole study, not just this receptor: According to a later analysis, parvovirus B19, influenza, CMV and Epstein-Barr virus appeared linked to several top co-occurrence clusters. The classifier was reported to diagnose cytomegalovirus status with high specificity and sensitivity in both the original and validation cohorts. A total of about 150 TCR beta chains were listed by the study as associated with cytomegalovirus. When HLA alleles, especially DR and DQ, strongly co-occurred, TCR associations were difficult to assign to individual alleles. A further reported finding was that TCR beta sequences accurately predicted the HLA-A and HLA-B alleles for most subjects in the first cohort. Broadly in line with IMGT annotations, most TCR beta V segments showed up in productive rearrangements about 87% or about 30% of the time in an earlier analysis of 587 of the donors. Because counts were too low, 15 to 20 rarely observed V segments, including chromosome 9 orphons, were left out of the earlier analysis of a few hundred of the donors. Roughly uniform sequencing depth across donors was assumed in presence/absence analyses, although this assumption may not hold. A cluster of highly shared sequence variants was judged likely to be a technical artifact of the sequencing pipeline. A later analysis found that most CMV-associated TCR beta chains appeared HLA-restricted, with HLA associations seemingly driven largely by CMV exposure. HLA typing was unavailable for some donors at each locus, so association tests used only the typed subset. At a false discovery rate of 0.05, a later analysis linked under 20,000 TCR beta sequences to specific HLA alleles. In a later genetic analysis, fewer N-insertions in productive TCRs were reported among donors in an Asian-associated ancestry cluster than the approximately 710-donor mean. According to the authors, the approach could potentially be generalized to other disease states and immunological phenotypes. Because the 87-base-pair reads could not distinguish some IMGT-functional V segments, including TRBV6-2 and TRBV6-3, those segments were excluded. Most TCR sequences were seen in very few donors, while some public TCRs were found in many individuals. V-gene and J-gene trimming of TCR beta chains was associated with a missense DCLRE1C variant in a later genetic analysis, and the association was replicated in an independent cohort. Correlated functional status among segregating V segments might reflect linkage disequilibrium, but an unknown experimental factor could not be ruled out. In this cohort, only TCR beta chains were sequenced, and detectable features were limited by the absence of alpha or paired-chain data. CMV serostatus was the only immune exposure information available for the cohort. In a later analysis, TCR association rates were found to vary across HLA loci, with the most associated TCRs seen for DRB1 alleles and the fewest for HLA-C alleles. In vitro tests confirmed that a few of the cytomegalovirus-associated TCR beta chains recognize cytomegalovirus antigens. A later analysis found that HLA-associated TCR beta chains were more clonally expanded and had lower generation probabilities than equally common non-associated chains.

The rearranged chain carries TRBV5-6 and TRBJ1-6, and TRBD1 aligns with 9 junction nucleotides. This receptor was identified in a male donor in good health and CMV-seropositive. Material: PBMCs. The nucleotide sequence reads TGTGCCAGCAGCTTGGTGGTGGGACAGGGCCCACCCCTCCACTTT. Its protein is CASSLVVGQGPPLHF.